Listed here is a single T cell receptor beta chain. These data come from a study of blood T cell repertoires in COVID-19. Study summary: Researchers got acute and convalescent COVID-19 samples from the United States, Italy and Spain. Sources were T cells, B-cell-depleted T cells, or PBMCs; the material itself was cDNA or gDNA.

Under the authors' procedure: Researchers report that nucleated cell counts were estimated from reference gene primer amplification. Sequencing used immunoSEQ multiplex PCR; TCRdb keeps in-frame clones, though not all of them. The DNA was the basis for D and trimming; V, J and clone size are from that table. The sample gives approximately 61,000 clones, 70% to 90% of which show up once; around 13% is in the top ten. Germline V gives CDR1 ENHRY, CDR2 SYGVKD. The CDR3 has 15 residues. Trimming stripped 0 bases from V and 2 bases from J, with 10 bases between. Sequences were obtained from peripheral blood. The rearrangement uses TRBV10-3 and TRBJ1-1; TRBD1 is a possible D gene (6 bases). The source is a human donor in a cohort sampled during active COVID-19. This CDR3 is CAISESGTPNTEAFF. In DNA, the CDR3 is TGTGCCATCAGTGAGTCCGGGACACCAAACACTGAAGCTTTCTTT.